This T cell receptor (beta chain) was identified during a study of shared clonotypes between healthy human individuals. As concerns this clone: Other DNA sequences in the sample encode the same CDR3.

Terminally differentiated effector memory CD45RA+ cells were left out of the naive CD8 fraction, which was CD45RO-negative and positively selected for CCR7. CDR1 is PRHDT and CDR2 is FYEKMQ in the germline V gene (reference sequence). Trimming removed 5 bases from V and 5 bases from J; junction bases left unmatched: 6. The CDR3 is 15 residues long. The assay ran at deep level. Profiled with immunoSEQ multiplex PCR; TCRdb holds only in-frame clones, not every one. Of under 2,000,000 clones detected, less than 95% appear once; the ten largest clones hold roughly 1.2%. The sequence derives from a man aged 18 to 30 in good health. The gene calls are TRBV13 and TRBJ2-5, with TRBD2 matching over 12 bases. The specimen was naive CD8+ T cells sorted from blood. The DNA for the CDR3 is TGTGCCAGCAGCCCCAGAACTAGCGGGAGGGAGACCCAGTACTTC. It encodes CASSPRTSGRETQYF. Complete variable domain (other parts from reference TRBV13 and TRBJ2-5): AAGVIQSPRHLIKEKRETATLKCYPIPRHDTVYWYQQGPGQDPQFLISFYEKMQSDKGSIPDRFSAQQFSDYHSELNMSSLELGDSALYFCASSPRTSGRETQYFGPGTRLLVL.